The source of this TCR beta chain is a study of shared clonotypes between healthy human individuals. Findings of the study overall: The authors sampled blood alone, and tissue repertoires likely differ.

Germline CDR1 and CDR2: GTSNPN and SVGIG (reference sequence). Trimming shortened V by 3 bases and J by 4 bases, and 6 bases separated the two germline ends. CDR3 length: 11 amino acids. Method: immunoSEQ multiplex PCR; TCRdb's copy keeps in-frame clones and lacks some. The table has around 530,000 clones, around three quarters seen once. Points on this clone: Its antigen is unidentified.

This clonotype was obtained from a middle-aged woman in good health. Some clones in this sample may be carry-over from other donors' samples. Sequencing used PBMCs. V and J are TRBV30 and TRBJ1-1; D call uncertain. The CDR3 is CAWRGFTEAFF. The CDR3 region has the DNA TGTGCCTGGAGAGGGTTCACTGAAGCTTTCTTT.